This is a list of T cell receptor beta chains from one sample in a study of cytomegalovirus exposure and HLA in healthy donors. Produced via immunoSEQ multiplex PCR; TCRdb's table is partial and in-frame only. The sample has over 150,000 clones, roughly nine tenths seen once; the top ten hold about 3%. Specimen: PBMCs. The receptors shown here come from a woman between 18 and 29 years old in good health and CMV-seropositive. The conserved cysteine and the conserved F or W are not part of the CDR3 here.

V gene	J gene	CDR3 protein
TRBV4-3	TRBJ1-2	ASSQDIAQGTGYT
TRBV6-5	TRBJ1-2	ASRPQGGSYGYT
TRBV6-5	TRBJ2-2	ASIKSGSGELF
TRBV7-8	TRBJ1-4	ASSLHRTDRGRPNEKLF
TRBV5-1	TRBJ1-2	ASSLARGRSDGYT
TRBV25-1	TRBJ1-1	ASSGMLAEAF
TRBV29-1	TRBJ2-1	SERQGAKNEQF
TRBV5-8	TRBJ2-7	ASSLEDGGASSYEQY
TRBV6-1	TRBJ2-7	ASTVTGYEQY
TRBV10-3	TRBJ2-2	AISQTTGSGELF
TRBV10-3	TRBJ2-4	AISAGRADIQY
TRBV5-1	TRBJ2-4	ASSPGQGRNIQY
TRBV19	TRBJ1-5	ASSIRTGQPQH
TRBV18	TRBJ1-4	ASSPRTATNEKLF
TRBV6-5	TRBJ1-2	ASEEGNGYT
TRBV6-1	TRBJ1-2	ASSDRDSSNYGYT
TRBV9	TRBJ1-4	ASSVDRGNEKLF
TRBV30	TRBJ2-7	ACGTGAYEQY
TRBV19	TRBJ2-6	ASLPTGGGGANVLT
TRBV6-6	TRBJ1-2	ASSRGQANYGYT
TRBV10-2	TRBJ1-6	ASRSRESSISTPLH
TRBV9	TRBJ1-4	ASSATGLRGEKLF
TRBV28	TRBJ2-7	ASRSRTSGTGYEQY
TRBV2	TRBJ2-7	ASSADRGNYEQY
TRBV5-1	TRBJ2-7	ASSLDLTGTAEQY
TRBV28	TRBJ2-3	ASSLATDTQY
TRBV7-2	TRBJ2-4	ASSSLPLRVAKNIQY
TRBV6-1	TRBJ1-2	ASSEAEGVGGYT
TRBV7-9	TRBJ2-2	ASYTENTGELF
TRBV7-9	TRBJ2-7	ASSRAGAHEQY
TRBV6-6	TRBJ2-3	ASSPGLADSTDTQY
TRBV5-1	TRBJ2-3	ASSYSATSGIRDTQY
TRBV19	TRBJ2-6	ASMSGLAGANVLT
TRBV13	TRBJ2-1	ASSSLSTSGGRNEQF
TRBV5-6	TRBJ1-2	ASSLAGLPSNYGYT
TRBV4-1	TRBJ2-7	ASSTLAGASYEQY
TRBV28	TRBJ2-2	ASLELADTNTGELF
TRBV28	TRBJ2-7	ASRVSGGNYEQY
TRBV6-5	TRBJ1-2	ASSSIREEYGYT
TRBV2	TRBJ1-5	ASSSTGVNNQPQH
TRBV18	TRBJ1-4	ASSPLYNEKLF
TRBV11-3	TRBJ2-7	ASSLGRDYEQY
TRBV14	TRBJ1-2	ASSQEVGGGYT
TRBV2	TRBJ2-3	ASASADTQY
TRBV11-2	TRBJ1-2	ASSLGQGAPYGYT
TRBV7-9	TRBJ2-7	ASSPGQGAGEQY
TRBV6-1	TRBJ2-7	ASSVQGAGGYEQY
TRBV12-5	TRBJ1-4	ASGLVLATNEKLF
TRBV4-3	TRBJ2-7	ASSQEGGAESSYEQY
TRBV18	TRBJ2-1	ASGRLAGDNEQF
TRBV7-6	TRBJ2-3	ASSLVGLSDTQY
TRBV2	TRBJ2-7	ASSDWDRAYEQY
TRBV2	TRBJ1-4	ATGLGQGSEKLF
TRBV14	TRBJ2-2	ASSRLAGGTGELF
TRBV5-4	TRBJ1-2	ASSFLGQDYGYT